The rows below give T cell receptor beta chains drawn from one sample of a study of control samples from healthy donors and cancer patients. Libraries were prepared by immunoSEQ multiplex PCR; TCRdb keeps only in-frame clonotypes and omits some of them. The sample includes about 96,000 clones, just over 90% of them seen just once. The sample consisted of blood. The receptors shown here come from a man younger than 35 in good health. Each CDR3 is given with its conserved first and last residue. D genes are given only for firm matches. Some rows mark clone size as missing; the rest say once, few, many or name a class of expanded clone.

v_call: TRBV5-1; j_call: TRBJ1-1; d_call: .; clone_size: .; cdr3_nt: TGCGCCAGCAGCTCTCTGGAGGGATTGAGGAGTTCTGAAGCTTTCTTT; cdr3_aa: CASSSLEGLRSSEAFF
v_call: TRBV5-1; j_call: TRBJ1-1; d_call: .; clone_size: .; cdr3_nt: TGCGCCAGCAGGGTTGGATATCAGGGAATGAACACTGAAGCTTTCTTT; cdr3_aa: CASRVGYQGMNTEAFF
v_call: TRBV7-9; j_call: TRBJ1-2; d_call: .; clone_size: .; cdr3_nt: TGTGCCAGCAGCTTAGGTCCAGCGGCAGGGACCCATGGCTACACCTTC; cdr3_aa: CASSLGPAAGTHGYTF
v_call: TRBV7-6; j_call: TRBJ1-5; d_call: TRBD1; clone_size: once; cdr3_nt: TGTGCCAGCAGCTTAGCGGCGGGACAGTTTAATCAGCCCCAGCATTTT; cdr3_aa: CASSLAAGQFNQPQHF
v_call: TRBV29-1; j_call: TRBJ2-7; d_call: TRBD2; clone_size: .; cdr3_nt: TGCAGCGTTGAAGGACTAGCGGGGTCGACCTACGAGCAGTACTTC; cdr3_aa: CSVEGLAGSTYEQYF
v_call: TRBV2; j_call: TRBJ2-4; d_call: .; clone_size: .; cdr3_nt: TGTGCCAGCACCCGAGGGCCGGCGGGAACACAGTACTTC; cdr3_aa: CASTRGPAGTQYF
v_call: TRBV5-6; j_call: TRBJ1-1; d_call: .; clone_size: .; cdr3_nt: TGTGCCAGCAGCCAGGGATATGGACAGTTGAACACTGAAGCTTTCTTT; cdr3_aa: CASSQGYGQLNTEAFF
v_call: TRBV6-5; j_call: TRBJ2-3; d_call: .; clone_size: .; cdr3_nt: TGTGCCAGCAGCCCCACGTCATATAGTAATACGCAGTATTTT; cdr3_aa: CASSPTSYSNTQYF
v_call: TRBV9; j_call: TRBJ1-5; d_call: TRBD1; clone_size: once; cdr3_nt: TGTGCCAGCGAGCCGACAGGGGGCGGTCAGCCCCAGCATTTT; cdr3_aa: CASEPTGGGQPQHF
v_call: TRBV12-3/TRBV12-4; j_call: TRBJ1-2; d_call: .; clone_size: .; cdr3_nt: TGTGCCAGCAGTTTGGACCCACTCTATGGCTACACCTTC; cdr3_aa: CASSLDPLYGYTF
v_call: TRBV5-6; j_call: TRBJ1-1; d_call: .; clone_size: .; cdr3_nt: TGTGCCAGCAGCTTGGCTCGTCAGACGCTAATGAACACTGAAGCTTTCTTT; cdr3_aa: CASSLARQTLMNTEAFF
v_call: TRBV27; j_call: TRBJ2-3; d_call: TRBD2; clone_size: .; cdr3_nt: TGTGCCAGCACCTCGGGACTAGCGGGACCGGATACGCAGTATTTT; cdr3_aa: CASTSGLAGPDTQYF
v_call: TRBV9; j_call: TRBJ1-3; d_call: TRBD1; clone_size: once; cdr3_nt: TGTGCCAGCAGTTGGGCCGGGACAGCTGGAAACACCATATATTTT; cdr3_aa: CASSWAGTAGNTIYF
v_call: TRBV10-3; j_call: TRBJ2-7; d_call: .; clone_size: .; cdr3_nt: TGTGCCATCAGTGAGCCCGACAGTACCTCCTACGAGCAGTACTTC; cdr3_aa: CAISEPDSTSYEQYF
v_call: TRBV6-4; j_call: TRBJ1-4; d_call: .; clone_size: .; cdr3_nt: TGTGCCAGCTCCGTGGAGGCTAATGAAAAACTGTTTTTT; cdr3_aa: CASSVEANEKLFF
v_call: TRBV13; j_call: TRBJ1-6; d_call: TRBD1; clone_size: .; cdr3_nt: TGTGCCAGCAGCTTAAACAGGGGGCGACCCAATTCACCCCTCCACTTT; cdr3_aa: CASSLNRGRPNSPLHF